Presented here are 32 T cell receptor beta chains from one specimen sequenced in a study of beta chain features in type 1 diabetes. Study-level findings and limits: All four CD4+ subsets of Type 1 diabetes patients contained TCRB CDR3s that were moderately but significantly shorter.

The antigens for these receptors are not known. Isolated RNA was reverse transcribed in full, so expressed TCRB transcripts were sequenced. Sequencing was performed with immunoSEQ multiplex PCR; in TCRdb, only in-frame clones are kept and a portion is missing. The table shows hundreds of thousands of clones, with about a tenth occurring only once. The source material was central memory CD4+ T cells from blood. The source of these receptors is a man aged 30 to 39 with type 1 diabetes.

CDR3 residues: CASSVSASRQAYNEQFF. DNA for the CDR3: TGTGCCAGCAGCGTATCCGCGAGTAGACAGGCCTACAATGAGCAGTTCTTC. The chain recombines TRBV9 with TRBJ2-1; perhaps TRBD1 as D (6 bases). CDR1 is SGDLS and CDR2 is YYNGEE in the germline V gene. V lost 1 base and J 2 bases, leaving 16 bases between the germline ends. The CDR3 runs 17 residues.

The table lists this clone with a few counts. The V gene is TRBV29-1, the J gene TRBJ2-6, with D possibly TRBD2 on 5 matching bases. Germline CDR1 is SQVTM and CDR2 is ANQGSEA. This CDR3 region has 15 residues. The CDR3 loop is CSILLPGTGANVLTF. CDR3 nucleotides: TGCAGTATCCTTCTTCCCGGGACTGGGGCCAACGTCCTGACTTTC.

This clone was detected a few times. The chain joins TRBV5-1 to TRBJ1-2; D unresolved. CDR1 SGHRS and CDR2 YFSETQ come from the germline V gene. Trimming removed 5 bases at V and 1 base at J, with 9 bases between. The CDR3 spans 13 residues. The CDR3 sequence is CASRVDGNYGYTF. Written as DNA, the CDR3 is TGCGCCAGCAGGGTGGACGGTAACTATGGCTACACCTTC. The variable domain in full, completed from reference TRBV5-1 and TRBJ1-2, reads KAGVTQTPRYLIKTRGQQVTLSCSPISGHRSVSWYQQTPGQGLQFLFEYFSETQRNKGNFPGRFSGRQFSNSRSEMNVSTLELGDSALYLCASRVDGNYGYTFGSGTRLTVV.

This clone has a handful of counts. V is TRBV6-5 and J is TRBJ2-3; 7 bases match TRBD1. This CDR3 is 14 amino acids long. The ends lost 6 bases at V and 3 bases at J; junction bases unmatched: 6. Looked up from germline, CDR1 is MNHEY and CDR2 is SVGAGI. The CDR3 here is CASRSGTVTDTQYF. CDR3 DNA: TGTGCCAGCAGGTCCGGGACAGTTACAGATACGCAGTATTTT.

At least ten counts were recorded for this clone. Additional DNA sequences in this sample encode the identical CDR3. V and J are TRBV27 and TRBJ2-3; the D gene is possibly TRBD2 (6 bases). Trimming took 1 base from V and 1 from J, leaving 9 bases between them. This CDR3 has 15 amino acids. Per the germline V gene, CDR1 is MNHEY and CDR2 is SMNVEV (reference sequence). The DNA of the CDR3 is TGTGCCAGCAGTTTATTGGTAGCGGGCACAGATACGCAGTATTTT. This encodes CASSLLVAGTDTQYF.

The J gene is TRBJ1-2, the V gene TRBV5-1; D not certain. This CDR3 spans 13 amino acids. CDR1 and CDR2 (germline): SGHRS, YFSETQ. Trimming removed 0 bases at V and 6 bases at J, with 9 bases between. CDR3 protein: CASSLAGTDGYTF. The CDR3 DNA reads TGCGCCAGCAGCTTGGCCGGTACCGATGGCTACACCTTC.

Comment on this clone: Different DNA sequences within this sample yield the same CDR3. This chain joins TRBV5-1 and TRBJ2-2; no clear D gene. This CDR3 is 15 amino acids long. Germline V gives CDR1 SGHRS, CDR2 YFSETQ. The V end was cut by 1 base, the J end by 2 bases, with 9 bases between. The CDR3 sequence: CASSLFEGNTGELFF. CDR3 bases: TGCGCCAGCAGCTTGTTTGAAGGTAACACCGGGGAGCTGTTTTTT. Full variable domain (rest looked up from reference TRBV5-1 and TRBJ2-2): KAGVTQTPRYLIKTRGQQVTLSCSPISGHRSVSWYQQTPGQGLQFLFEYFSETQRNKGNFPGRFSGRQFSNSRSEMNVSTLELGDSALYLCASSLFEGNTGELFFGEGSRLTVL.

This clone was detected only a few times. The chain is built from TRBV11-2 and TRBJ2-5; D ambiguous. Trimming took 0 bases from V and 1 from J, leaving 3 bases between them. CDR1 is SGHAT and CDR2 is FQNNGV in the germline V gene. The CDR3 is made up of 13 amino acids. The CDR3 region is CASSLEVQETQYF. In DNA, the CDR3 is TGTGCCAGCAGCTTAGAGGTCCAAGAGACCCAGTACTTC.

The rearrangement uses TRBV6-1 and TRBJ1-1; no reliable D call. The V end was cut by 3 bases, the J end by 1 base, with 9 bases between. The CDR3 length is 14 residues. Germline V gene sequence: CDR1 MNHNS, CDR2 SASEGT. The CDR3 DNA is TGTGCCAGCAGTGATCTGGGTCAGAACACTGAAGCTTTCTTT. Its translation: CASSDLGQNTEAFF.

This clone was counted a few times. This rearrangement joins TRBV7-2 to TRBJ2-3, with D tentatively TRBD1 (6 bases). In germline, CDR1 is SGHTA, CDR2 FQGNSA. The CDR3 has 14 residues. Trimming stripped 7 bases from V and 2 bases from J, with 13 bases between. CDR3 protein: CASNYGQNTDTQYF. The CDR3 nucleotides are TGTGCCAGCAACTACGGACAGAACACAGATACGCAGTATTTT.

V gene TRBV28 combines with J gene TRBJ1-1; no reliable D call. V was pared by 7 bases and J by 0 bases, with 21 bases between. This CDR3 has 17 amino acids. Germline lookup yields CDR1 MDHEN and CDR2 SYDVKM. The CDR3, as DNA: TGTGCCAGCACCCCGGACGGTTATCTGGCTATGAACACTGAAGCTTTCTTT. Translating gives CASTPDGYLAMNTEAFF. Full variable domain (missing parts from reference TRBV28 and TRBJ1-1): DVKVTQSSRYLVKRTGEKVFLECVQDMDHENMFWYRQDPGLGLRLIYFSYDVKMKEKGDIPEGYSVSREKKERFSLILESASTNQTSMYLCASTPDGYLAMNTEAFFGQGTRLTVV.

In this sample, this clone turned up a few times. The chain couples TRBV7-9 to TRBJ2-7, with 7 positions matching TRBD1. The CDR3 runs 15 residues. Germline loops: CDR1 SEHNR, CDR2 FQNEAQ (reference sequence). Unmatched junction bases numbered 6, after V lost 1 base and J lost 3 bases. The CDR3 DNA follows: TGTGCCAGCAGCTTAGGTCAGGGGGATCTCTACGAGCAGTACTTC. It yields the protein CASSLGQGDLYEQYF.

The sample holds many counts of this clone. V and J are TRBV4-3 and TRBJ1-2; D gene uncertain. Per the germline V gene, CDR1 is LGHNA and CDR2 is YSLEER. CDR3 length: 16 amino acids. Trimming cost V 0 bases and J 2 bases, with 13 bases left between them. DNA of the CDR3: TGCGCCAGCAGCCAAGATACGGATTCGGGCAACTATGGCTACACCTTC. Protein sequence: CASSQDTDSGNYGYTF.

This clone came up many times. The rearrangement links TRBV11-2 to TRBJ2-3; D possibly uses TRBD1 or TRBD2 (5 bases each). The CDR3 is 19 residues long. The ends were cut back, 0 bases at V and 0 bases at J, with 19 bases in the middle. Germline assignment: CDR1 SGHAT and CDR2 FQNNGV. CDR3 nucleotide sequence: TGTGCCAGCAGCTTAGAGCCCCGGGTCAGATGGGGGAGCACAGATACGCAGTATTTT. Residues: CASSLEPRVRWGSTDTQYF.

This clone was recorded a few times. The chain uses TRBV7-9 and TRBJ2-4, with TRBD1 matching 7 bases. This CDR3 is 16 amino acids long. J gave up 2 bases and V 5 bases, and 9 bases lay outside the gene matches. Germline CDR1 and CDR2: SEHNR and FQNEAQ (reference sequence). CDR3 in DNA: TGTGCCAGCAGCCTTTGGACAGGTAGCTCCAAAAACATTCAGTACTTC. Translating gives CASSLWTGSSKNIQYF.

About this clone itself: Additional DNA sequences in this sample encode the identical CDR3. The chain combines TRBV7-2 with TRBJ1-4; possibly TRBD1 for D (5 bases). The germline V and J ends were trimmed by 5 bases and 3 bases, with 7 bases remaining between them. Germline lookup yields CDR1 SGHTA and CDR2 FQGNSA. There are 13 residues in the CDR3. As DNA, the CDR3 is TGTGCCAGCAGCCAGGGATCTAATGAAAAACTGTTTTTT. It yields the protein CASSQGSNEKLFF.

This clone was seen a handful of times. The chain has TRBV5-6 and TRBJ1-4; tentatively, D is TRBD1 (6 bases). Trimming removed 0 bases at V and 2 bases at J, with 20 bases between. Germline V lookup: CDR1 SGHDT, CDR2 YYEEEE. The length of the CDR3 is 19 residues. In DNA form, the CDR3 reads TGTGCCAGCAGCTTGGGGTTTGTGACAGGAGGAGGGACTAATGAAAAACTGTTTTTT. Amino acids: CASSLGFVTGGGTNEKLFF.

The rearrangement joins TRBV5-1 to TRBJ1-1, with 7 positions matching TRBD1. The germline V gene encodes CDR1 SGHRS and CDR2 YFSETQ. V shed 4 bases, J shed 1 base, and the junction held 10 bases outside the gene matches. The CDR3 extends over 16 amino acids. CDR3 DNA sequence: TGCGCCAGCAGCCTCCGGACAGGCTGGGGGAACACTGAAGCTTTCTTT. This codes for CASSLRTGWGNTEAFF.

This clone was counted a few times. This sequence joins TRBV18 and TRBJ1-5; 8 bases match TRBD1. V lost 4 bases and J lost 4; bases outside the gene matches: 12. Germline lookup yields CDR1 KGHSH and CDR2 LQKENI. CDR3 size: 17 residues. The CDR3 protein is CASSQLPPGTGNQPQHF. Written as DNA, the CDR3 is TGTGCCAGCTCACAACTCCCCCCCGGGACAGGTAATCAGCCCCAGCATTTT.

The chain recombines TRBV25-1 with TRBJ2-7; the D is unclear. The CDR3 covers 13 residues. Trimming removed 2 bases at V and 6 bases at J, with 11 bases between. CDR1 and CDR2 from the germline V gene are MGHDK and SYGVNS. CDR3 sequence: CASSEGSQVEQYF. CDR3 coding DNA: TGTGCCAGCAGTGAAGGAAGCCAAGTCGAGCAGTACTTC.

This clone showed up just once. The CDR3 loop is CASTPVGGNEQFF. CDR3 in DNA: TGCGCCAGCACCCCTGTTGGGGGCAATGAGCAGTTCTTC. The chain carries TRBV5-1 and TRBJ2-1; the D gene could be TRBD1 or TRBD2 (5 bases each). Trimming cost V 6 bases and J 6 bases, with 13 bases left between them. This CDR3 comprises 13 residues. Germline V gene sequence: CDR1 SGHRS, CDR2 YFSETQ.

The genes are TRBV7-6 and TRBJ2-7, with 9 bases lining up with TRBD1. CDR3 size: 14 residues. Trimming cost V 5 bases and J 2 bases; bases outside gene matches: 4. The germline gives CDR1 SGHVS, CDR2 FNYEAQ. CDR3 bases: TGTGCCAGCAGCCCCCGGACAGGGGCCTACGAGCAGTACTTC. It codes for CASSPRTGAYEQYF.

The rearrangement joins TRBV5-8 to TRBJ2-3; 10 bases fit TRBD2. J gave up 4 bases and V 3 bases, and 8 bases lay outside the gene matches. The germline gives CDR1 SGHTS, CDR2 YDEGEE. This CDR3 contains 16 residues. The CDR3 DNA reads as TGTGCCAGCAGCTCTTCAGCGGGGGGGCCAGCAGATACGCAGTATTTT. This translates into CASSSSAGGPADTQYF.

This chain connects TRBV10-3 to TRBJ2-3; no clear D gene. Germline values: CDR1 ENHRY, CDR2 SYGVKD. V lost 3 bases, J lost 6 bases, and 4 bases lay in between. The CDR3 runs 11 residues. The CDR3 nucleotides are TGTGCCATCAGTGAATCCGATACGCAGTATTTT. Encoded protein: CAISESDTQYF.

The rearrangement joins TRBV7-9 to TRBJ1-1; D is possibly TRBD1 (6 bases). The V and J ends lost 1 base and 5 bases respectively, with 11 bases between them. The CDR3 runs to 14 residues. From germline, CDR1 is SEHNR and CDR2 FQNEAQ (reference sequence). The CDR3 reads CASSLVGGLTEAFF. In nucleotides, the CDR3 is TGTGCCAGCAGCTTAGTAGGGGGGCTGACTGAAGCTTTCTTT.

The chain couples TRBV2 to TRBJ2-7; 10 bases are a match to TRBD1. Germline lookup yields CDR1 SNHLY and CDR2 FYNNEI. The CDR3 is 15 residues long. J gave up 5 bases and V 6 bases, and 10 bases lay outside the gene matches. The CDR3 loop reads CASRGGGQGRDEQYF. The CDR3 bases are TGTGCCAGCAGGGGTGGGGGACAGGGGCGCGACGAGCAGTACTTC.

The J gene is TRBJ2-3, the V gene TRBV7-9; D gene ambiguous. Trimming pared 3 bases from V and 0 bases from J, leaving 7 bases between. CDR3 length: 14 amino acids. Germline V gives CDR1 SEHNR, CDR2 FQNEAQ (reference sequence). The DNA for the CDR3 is TGTGCCAGCAGCTTTCTGGACAGCACAGATACGCAGTATTTT. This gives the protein CASSFLDSTDTQYF.

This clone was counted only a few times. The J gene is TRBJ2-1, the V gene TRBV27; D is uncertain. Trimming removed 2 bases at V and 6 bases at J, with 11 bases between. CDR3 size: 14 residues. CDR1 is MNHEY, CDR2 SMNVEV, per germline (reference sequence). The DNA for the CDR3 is TGTGCCAGCAGTTTAATCGGAATATCCAATGAGCAGTTCTTC. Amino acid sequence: CASSLIGISNEQFF.

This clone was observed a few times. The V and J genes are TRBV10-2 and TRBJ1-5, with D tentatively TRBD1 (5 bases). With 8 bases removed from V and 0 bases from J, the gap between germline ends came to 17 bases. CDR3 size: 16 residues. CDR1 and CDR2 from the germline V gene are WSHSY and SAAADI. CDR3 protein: CASSVWDGYSNQPQHF. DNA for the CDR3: TGCGCCAGCTCGGTGTGGGACGGATATAGCAATCAGCCCCAGCATTTT.

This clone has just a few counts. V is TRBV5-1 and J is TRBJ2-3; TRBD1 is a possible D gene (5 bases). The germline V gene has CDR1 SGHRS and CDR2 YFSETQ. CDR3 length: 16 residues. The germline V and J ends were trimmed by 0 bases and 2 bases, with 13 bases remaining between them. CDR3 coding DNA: TGCGCCAGCAGCTTGGGTGTCGGACACATCACAGATACGCAGTATTTT. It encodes CASSLGVGHITDTQYF.

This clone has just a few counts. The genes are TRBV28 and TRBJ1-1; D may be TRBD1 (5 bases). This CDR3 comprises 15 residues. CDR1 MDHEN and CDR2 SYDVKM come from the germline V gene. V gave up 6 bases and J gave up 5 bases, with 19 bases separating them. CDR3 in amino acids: CASSQGSAGGTEAFF. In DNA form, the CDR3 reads TGTGCCAGCAGCCAGGGATCTGCCGGGGGAACTGAAGCTTTCTTT. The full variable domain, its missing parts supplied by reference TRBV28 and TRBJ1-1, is DVKVTQSSRYLVKRTGEKVFLECVQDMDHENMFWYRQDPGLGLRLIYFSYDVKMKEKGDIPEGYSVSREKKERFSLILESASTNQTSMYLCASSQGSAGGTEAFFGQGTRLTVV.

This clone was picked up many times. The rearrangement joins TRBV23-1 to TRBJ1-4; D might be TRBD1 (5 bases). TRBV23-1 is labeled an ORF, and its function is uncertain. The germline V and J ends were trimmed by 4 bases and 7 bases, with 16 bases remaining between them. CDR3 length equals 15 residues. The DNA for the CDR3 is TGCGCCAGCAGTCCGTATCAGGGCCGAGGTGAAAAACTGTTTTTT. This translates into CASSPYQGRGEKLFF.